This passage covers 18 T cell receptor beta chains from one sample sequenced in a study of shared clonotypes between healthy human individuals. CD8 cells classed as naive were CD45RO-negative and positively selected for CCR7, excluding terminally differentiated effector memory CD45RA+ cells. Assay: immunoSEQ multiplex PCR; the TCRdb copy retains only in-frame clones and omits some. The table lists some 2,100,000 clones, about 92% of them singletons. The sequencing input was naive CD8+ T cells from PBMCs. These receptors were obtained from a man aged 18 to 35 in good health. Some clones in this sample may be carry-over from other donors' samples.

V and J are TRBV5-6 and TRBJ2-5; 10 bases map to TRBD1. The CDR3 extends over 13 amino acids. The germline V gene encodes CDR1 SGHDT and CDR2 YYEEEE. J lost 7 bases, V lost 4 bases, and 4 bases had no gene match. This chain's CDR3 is CASSIGTGATQYF. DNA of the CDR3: TGTGCCAGCAGCATCGGGACAGGGGCGACCCAGTACTTC. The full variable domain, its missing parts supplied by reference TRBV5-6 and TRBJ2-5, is DAGVTQSPTHLIKTRGQQVTLRCSPKSGHDTVSWYQQALGQGPQFIFQYYEEEERQRGNFPDRFSGHQFPNYSSELNVNALLLGDSALYLCASSIGTGATQYFGPGTRLLVL.

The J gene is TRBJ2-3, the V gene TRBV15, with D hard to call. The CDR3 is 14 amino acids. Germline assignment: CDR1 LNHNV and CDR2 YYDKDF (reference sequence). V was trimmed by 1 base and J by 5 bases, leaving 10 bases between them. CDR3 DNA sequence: TGTGCCACCAGCAGAGCCAGACTTCTAGATACGCAGTATTTT. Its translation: CATSRARLLDTQYF.

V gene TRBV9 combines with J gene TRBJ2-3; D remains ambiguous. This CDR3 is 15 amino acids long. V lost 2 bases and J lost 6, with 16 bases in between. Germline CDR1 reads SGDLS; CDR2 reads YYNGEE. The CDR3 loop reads CASSVGLTSFDTQYF. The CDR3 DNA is TGTGCCAGCAGCGTCGGGCTAACTTCGTTCGATACGCAGTATTTT.

CDR3 region: CATSRDLSITDTQYF. The CDR3 DNA is TGTGCCACCAGCAGAGATTTAAGCATCACAGATACGCAGTATTTT. The chain has TRBV15 and TRBJ2-3; D not certain. Between the trimmed V and J ends, which lost 0 bases and 2 bases, there was a span of 9 bases. Germline assignment: CDR1 LNHNV and CDR2 YYDKDF (reference sequence). The CDR3 runs 15 residues.

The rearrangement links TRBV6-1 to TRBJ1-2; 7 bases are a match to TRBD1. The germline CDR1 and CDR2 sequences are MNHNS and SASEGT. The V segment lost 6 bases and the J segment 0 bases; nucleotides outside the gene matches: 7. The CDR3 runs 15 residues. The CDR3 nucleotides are TGTGCCAGCAGAGCGGACAGGAAAGCTAACTATGGCTACACCTTC. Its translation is CASRADRKANYGYTF.

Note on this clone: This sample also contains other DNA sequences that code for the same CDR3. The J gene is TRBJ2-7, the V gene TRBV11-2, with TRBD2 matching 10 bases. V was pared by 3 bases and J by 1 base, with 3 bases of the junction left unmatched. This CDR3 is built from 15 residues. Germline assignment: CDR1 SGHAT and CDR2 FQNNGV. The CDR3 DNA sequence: TGTGCCAGCAGCTTGACTAGCGGGTCGTCCTACGAGCAGTACTTC. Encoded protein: CASSLTSGSSYEQYF.

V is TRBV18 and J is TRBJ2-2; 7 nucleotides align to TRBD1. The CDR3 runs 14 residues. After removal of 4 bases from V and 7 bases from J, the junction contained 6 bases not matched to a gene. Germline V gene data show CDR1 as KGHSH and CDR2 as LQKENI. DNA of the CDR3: TGTGCCAGCTCACACGACAGGGCTGACGGGGAGCTGTTTTTT. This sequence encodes CASSHDRADGELFF.

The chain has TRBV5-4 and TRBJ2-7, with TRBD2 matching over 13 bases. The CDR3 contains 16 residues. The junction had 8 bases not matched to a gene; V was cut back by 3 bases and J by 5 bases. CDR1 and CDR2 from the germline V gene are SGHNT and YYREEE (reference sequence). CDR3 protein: CASSSGLAGVSDEQYF. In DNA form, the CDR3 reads TGTGCCAGCAGCTCCGGACTAGCGGGAGTATCGGACGAGCAGTACTTC.

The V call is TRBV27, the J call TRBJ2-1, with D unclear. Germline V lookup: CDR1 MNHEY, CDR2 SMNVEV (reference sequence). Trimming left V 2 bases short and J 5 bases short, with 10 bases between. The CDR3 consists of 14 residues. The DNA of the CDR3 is TGTGCCAGCAGTTTAGTGGGAACGCACAATGAGCAGTTCTTC. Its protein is CASSLVGTHNEQFF.

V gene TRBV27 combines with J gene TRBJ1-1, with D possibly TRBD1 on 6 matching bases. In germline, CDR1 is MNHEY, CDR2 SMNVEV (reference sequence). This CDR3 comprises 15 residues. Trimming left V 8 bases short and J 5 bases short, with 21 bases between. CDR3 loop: CASGGALALGTEAFF. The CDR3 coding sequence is TGTGCCAGCGGGGGGGCCCTAGCTTTAGGGACTGAAGCTTTCTTT.

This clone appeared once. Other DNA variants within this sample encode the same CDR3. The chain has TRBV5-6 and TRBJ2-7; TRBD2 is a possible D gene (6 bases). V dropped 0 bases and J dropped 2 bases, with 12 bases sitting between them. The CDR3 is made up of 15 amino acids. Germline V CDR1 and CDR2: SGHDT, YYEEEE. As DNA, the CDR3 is TGTGCCAGCAGCTTGGCGAGCGGAGGGCCCTACGAGCAGTACTTC. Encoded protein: CASSLASGGPYEQYF.

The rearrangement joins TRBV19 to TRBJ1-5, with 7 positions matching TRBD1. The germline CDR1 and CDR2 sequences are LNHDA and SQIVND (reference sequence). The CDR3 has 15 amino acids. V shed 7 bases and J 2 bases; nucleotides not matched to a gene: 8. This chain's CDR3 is CASIPDREGNQPQHF. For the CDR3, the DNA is TGTGCCAGTATCCCAGACAGGGAGGGCAATCAGCCCCAGCATTTT.

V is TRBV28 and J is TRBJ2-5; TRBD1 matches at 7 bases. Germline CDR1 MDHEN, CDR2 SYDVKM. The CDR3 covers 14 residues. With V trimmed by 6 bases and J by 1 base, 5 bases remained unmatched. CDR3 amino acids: CASSPGQFQETQYF. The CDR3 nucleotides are TGTGCCAGCAGCCCGGGACAGTTCCAAGAGACCCAGTACTTC.

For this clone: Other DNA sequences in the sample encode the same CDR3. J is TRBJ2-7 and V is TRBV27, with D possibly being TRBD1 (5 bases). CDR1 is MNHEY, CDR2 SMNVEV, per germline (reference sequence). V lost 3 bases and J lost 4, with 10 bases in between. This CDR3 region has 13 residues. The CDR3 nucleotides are TGTGCCAGCAGTTTGCAGGGTGGGTACGAGCAGTACTTC. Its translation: CASSLQGGYEQYF.

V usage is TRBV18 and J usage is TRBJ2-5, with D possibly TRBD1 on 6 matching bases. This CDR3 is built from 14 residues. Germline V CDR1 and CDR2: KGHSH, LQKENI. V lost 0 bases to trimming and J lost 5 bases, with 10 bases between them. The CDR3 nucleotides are TGTGCCAGCTCACCACCCCAGGGGCAGGAGACCCAGTACTTC. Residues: CASSPPQGQETQYF. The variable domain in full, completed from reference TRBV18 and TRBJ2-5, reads NAGVMQNPRHLVRRRGQEARLRCSPMKGHSHVYWYRQLPEEGLKFMVYLQKENIIDESGMPKERFSAEFPKEGPSILRIQQVVRGDSAAYFCASSPPQGQETQYFGPGTRLLVL.

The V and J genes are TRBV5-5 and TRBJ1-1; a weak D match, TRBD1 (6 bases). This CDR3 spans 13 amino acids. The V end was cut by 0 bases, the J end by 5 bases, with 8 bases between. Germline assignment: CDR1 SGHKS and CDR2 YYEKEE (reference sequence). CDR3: CASSLVDSTEAFF. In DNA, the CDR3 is TGTGCCAGCAGCTTGGTGGACAGTACTGAAGCTTTCTTT.

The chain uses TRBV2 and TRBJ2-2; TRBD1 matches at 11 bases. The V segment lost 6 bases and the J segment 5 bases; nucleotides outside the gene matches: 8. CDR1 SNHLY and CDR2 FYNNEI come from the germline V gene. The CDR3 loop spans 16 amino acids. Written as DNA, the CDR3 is TGTGCCAGCAGACCTGGACAGGGGGCGCGGACCGGGGAGCTGTTTTTT. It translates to CASRPGQGARTGELFF.

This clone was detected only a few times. The CDR3 sequence is CSVERRPSRGSGELFF. In nucleotides, the CDR3 is TGCAGCGTTGAAAGGAGGCCATCGAGAGGGTCCGGGGAGCTGTTTTTT. V usage is TRBV29-1 and J usage is TRBJ2-2; weak D call: TRBD2 (5 bases). The CDR3 has 16 amino acids. The germline V and J ends were trimmed by 2 bases and 6 bases, with 19 bases remaining between them. Germline V gene sequence: CDR1 SQVTM, CDR2 ANQGSEA.